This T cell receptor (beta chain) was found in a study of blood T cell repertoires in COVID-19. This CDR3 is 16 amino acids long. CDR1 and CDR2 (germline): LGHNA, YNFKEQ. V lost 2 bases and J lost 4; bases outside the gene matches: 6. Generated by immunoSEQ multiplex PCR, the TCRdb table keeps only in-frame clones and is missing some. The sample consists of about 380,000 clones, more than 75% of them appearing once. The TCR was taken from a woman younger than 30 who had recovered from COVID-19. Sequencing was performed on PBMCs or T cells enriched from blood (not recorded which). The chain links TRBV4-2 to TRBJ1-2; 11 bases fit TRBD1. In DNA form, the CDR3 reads TGTGCCAGCAGCCAACAAGCCGGGACAGGGGGCTATGGCTACACCTTC. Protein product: CASSQQAGTGGYGYTF.